These 32 T cell receptor beta chains were all obtained from the same sample, sequenced in a study of T-cell memory formation after mild COVID-19. TCRdb redid the calling of the 5' RACE reads with MiXCR, one entry per CDR3 protein. The table has about 82,000 distinct CDR3 sequences, about an eighth seen once. What was sequenced was PBMCs or a T cell subset sorted from them (not recorded which). Receptor source: an adult woman who had mild COVID-19 (a few samples of this study predate the infection). Cell type and time point are not known.

This clonotype has only a few counts. This sequence joins TRBV29-1 and TRBJ2-1; the D gene is possibly TRBD1 (5 bases). Germline V gene sequence: CDR1 SQVTM, CDR2 ANQGSEA. V lost 1 base, J lost 8 bases, and 18 bases lay in between. The CDR3 is made up of 15 amino acids. The CDR3 DNA reads TGCAGCGTTGAAGCGGGCAGGGCCTATCAGGATGAGCAGTTCTTC. This codes for CSVEAGRAYQDEQFF.

This clonotype was recorded a few times. The V and J genes are TRBV24-1 and TRBJ1-1; D is possibly TRBD1 (6 bases). This CDR3 comprises 14 residues. CDR1 KGHDR and CDR2 SFDVKD come from the germline V gene. V lost 4 bases and J lost 8, with 16 bases in between. CDR3 region: CATSDDLFGQEAFF. The DNA of the CDR3 is TGTGCCACCAGTGACGACTTATTCGGACAGGAAGCTTTCTTT.

This clonotype was counted a few times. V usage is TRBV30 and J usage is TRBJ1-2; 10 nucleotides line up with TRBD1. CDR3 length equals 15 residues. Looked up from germline, CDR1 is GTSNPN and CDR2 is SVGIG (reference sequence). V lost 3 bases and J lost 8; bases outside the gene matches: 12. As DNA, the CDR3 is TGTGCCTGGAGCCGGGGGACAGGGGAAAAGAAGGGCTACACCTTC. This codes for CAWSRGTGEKKGYTF.

This clonotype was detected only a few times. The V and J genes are TRBV5-1 and TRBJ2-7, with 12 bases that match TRBD1. The germline V gene encodes CDR1 SGHRS and CDR2 YFSETQ. The CDR3 loop spans 15 amino acids. V lost 4 bases to trimming and J lost 4 bases; unmatched junction nucleotides: 6. As DNA, the CDR3 is TGCGCCAGCAGCGTAGGGACAGGGGGCTTTTACGAGCAGTACTTC. Amino acids: CASSVGTGGFYEQYF.

The sample holds a few counts of this clonotype. This chain connects TRBV5-1 to TRBJ2-1; 7 nucleotides match TRBD2. Losses at the gene ends were 3 bases for V and 7 bases for J; bases not matched to a gene: 4. CDR1 is SGHRS and CDR2 is YFSETQ in the germline V gene. The CDR3 is 13 residues long. The CDR3 DNA follows: TGCGCCAGCAGCTCGATGGGGGGGAATGAGCAGTTCTTC. Residues: CASSSMGGNEQFF.

This clonotype was observed a few times. The chain joins TRBV7-9 to TRBJ2-7, with 7 bases fitting TRBD1. This CDR3 spans 15 amino acids. Per germline, CDR1 SEHNR and CDR2 FQNEAQ (reference sequence). V trimming: 0 bases; J trimming: 1 base; junction bases outside the gene matches: 3. The CDR3 nucleotides read TGTGCCAGCAGCTTAGCACAGGGGCCTTCCTACGAGCAGTACTTC. This translates into CASSLAQGPSYEQYF.

This clonotype was seen more than once but under ten times. The genes are TRBV12-5 and TRBJ2-1; D may correspond to TRBD1 or TRBD2 (5 bases each). Germline-derived CDR1 and CDR2 are LGHNT and FRNRAP. Trimming took off 3 bases at V and 7 bases at J, with 13 bases between the two ends. This CDR3 comprises 14 residues. The CDR3 here is CASGFKGENNEQFF. The CDR3 bases are TGTGCTAGTGGTTTTAAAGGGGAGAATAATGAGCAGTTCTTC.

This chain connects TRBV9 to TRBJ1-2, with TRBD1 identical over 9 bases. CDR3 size: 14 residues. CDR1 is SGDLS and CDR2 is YYNGEE in the germline V gene. The junction had 8 bases not matched to a gene; V was cut back by 4 bases and J by 7 bases. This chain's CDR3 is CASSPGDRETGYTF. CDR3 DNA: TGTGCCAGCAGCCCAGGGGACAGGGAAACTGGCTACACCTTC.

The V call is TRBV6-2 or TRBV6-3, the J call TRBJ2-3; 10 nucleotides line up with TRBD2. Germline V CDR1 and CDR2: MNHEY, SVGEGT. The CDR3 contains 16 residues. The junction had 6 bases not matched to a gene; V was cut back by 4 bases and J by 2 bases. The CDR3 spells CASSLRLAGITDTQYF. Here the CDR3 DNA reads TGTGCCAGCAGTTTAAGACTAGCGGGTATCACAGATACGCAGTATTTT.

In its sample, this clonotype was seen many times. The V and J genes are TRBV5-1 and TRBJ2-5; TRBD2 matches 8 bases. The CDR3 runs to 16 residues. The V gene end was trimmed by 0 bases and the J gene end by 4 bases; junction bases not matched to a gene: 8. Germline V gives CDR1 SGHRS, CDR2 YFSETQ. CDR3 region: CASSLGPAGVLETQYF. The CDR3 DNA is TGCGCCAGCAGCTTGGGACCAGCGGGAGTGTTAGAGACCCAGTACTTC. Variable domain in full (rest from reference TRBV5-1 and TRBJ2-5): KAGVTQTPRYLIKTRGQQVTLSCSPISGHRSVSWYQQTPGQGLQFLFEYFSETQRNKGNFPGRFSGRQFSNSRSEMNVSTLELGDSALYLCASSLGPAGVLETQYFGPGTRLLVL.

This clonotype showed up just a few times. The chain combines TRBV29-1 with TRBJ1-1; D call uncertain. The CDR3 length is 11 residues. The V and J ends lost 7 bases and 3 bases respectively, with 9 bases between them. Germline CDR1 SQVTM, CDR2 ANQGSEA. CDR3 protein: CSALSDTEAFF. The CDR3 DNA reads as TGCAGCGCCCTTTCGGACACTGAAGCTTTCTTT. The full variable domain, rest sourced from reference TRBV29-1 and TRBJ1-1, is SAVISQKPSRDICQRGTSLTIQCQVDSQVTMMFWYRQQPGQSLTLIATANQGSEATYESGFVIDKFPISRPNLTFSTLTVSNMSPEDSSIYLCSALSDTEAFFGQGTRLTVV.

The chain carries TRBV12-3 or TRBV12-4 and TRBJ2-5; no definite D call. The CDR3 is 12 amino acids. V was trimmed by 5 bases and J by 5 bases, leaving 9 bases between them. CDR3 nucleotide sequence: TGTGCCAGCAGTCCTAACGGGGAGACCCAGTACTTC. Translation gives CASSPNGETQYF.

This clonotype was counted only a few times. The rearrangement uses TRBV3-1 and TRBJ2-1; D unclear. This CDR3 spans 14 amino acids. Trimming shortened V by 0 bases and J by 0 bases, and 3 bases separated the two germline ends. Per the germline V gene, CDR1 is LGHDT and CDR2 is YNNKEL (reference sequence). CDR3 sequence (DNA): TGTGCCAGCAGCCAAGAGAGCTCCTACAATGAGCAGTTCTTC. Residues: CASSQESSYNEQFF.

This rearrangement joins TRBV12-3 or TRBV12-4 to TRBJ2-1, with TRBD2 matching 8 bases. This CDR3 contains 14 residues. Trimming removed 4 bases from V and 9 bases from J; junction bases left unmatched: 8. The CDR3 DNA reads TGTGCCAGCAGTTCTCCGGGACTAGGGATTGAGCAGTTCTTC. Translated, it gives CASSSPGLGIEQFF.

The J gene is TRBJ1-1, the V gene TRBV13; the D gene is possibly TRBD1 (5 bases). CDR1 and CDR2 from the germline V gene are PRHDT and FYEKMQ (reference sequence). Trimming removed 5 bases from V and 5 bases from J, with 12 bases in between. This CDR3 contains 13 residues. The CDR3 sequence is CASSPQGWTEAFF. The DNA for the CDR3 is TGTGCCAGCAGCCCCCAGGGTTGGACTGAAGCTTTCTTT. Full variable domain (remainder filled in from reference TRBV13 and TRBJ1-1): AAGVIQSPRHLIKEKRETATLKCYPIPRHDTVYWYQQGPGQDPQFLISFYEKMQSDKGSIPDRFSAQQFSDYHSELNMSSLELGDSALYFCASSPQGWTEAFFGQGTRLTVV.

This clonotype was seen a few times. J is TRBJ2-2 and V is TRBV6-1, with D unresolved. Germline V gives CDR1 MNHNS, CDR2 SASEGT. With 2 bases removed from V and 0 bases from J, the gap between germline ends came to 19 bases. This CDR3 comprises 19 residues. CDR3 sequence reads: CASSEFVTPRPTNTGELFF. The CDR3 DNA reads TGTGCCAGCAGTGAATTCGTGACCCCGCGCCCTACGAACACCGGGGAGCTGTTTTTT.

This clonotype was counted between two and nine times. A read error may produce the germline difference seen at one junction end. The rearrangement uses TRBV11-2 and TRBJ1-2; no reliable D call. There are 13 residues in the CDR3. The germline V gene encodes CDR1 SGHAT and CDR2 FQNNGV. The CDR3 spells CASSNLWSPGVFF. As DNA, the CDR3 is TGTGCCAGCAGCAATTTATGGTCTCCGGGAGTCTTCTTC.

The rearrangement uses TRBV4-1 and TRBJ2-5; 9 bases line up with TRBD1. The V segment lost 6 bases and the J segment 1 base; nucleotides outside the gene matches: 9. This CDR3 region has 16 residues. Per the germline V gene, CDR1 is MGHRA and CDR2 is YSYEKL. The CDR3 loop is CASSSRGQGRQETQYF. CDR3 sequence (DNA): TGCGCCAGCAGTTCAAGGGGACAGGGACGCCAAGAGACCCAGTACTTC.

This clonotype has ten or more counts. V gene TRBV7-6 combines with J gene TRBJ2-7; 9 bases fit TRBD2. Germline V lookup: CDR1 SGHVS, CDR2 FNYEAQ. This CDR3 comprises 16 residues. With 1 base clipped from V and 5 bases from J, the junction kept 9 bases outside the gene matches. CDR3 coding DNA: TGTGCCAGCAGCTTAGGGGCTAGCGGGACTGCAGACGAGCAGTACTTC. Translating it yields CASSLGASGTADEQYF. The entire variable domain, with the rest obtained from reference TRBV7-6 and TRBJ2-7, is as follows: GAGVSQSPRYKVTKRGQDVALRCDPISGHVSLYWYRQALGQGPEFLTYFNYEAQQDKSGLPNDRFSAERPEGSISTLTIQRTEQRDSAMYRCASSLGASGTADEQYFGPGTRLTVT.

This clonotype was picked up a small number of times. The gene calls are TRBV7-9 and TRBJ2-7; 13 bases match TRBD2. The V segment lost 5 bases and the J segment 0 bases; nucleotides outside the gene matches: 10. Germline lookup yields CDR1 SEHNR and CDR2 FQNEAQ (reference sequence). The CDR3 extends over 18 amino acids. CDR3 protein: CASSLPTSGGSPSYEQYF. The CDR3 nucleotides read TGTGCCAGCAGCCTCCCGACTAGCGGGGGGTCACCCTCCTACGAGCAGTACTTC.

The chain combines TRBV9 with TRBJ2-3; 7 bases align to TRBD2. The junction had 18 bases not matched to a gene; V was cut back by 4 bases and J by 4 bases. The germline V gene has CDR1 SGDLS and CDR2 YYNGEE. The CDR3 is made up of 18 amino acids. As DNA, the CDR3 is TGTGCCAGCAGCCCCCCTGGCGGTAGCGGGTCCCCCCCAGATACGCAGTATTTT. Translated, it gives CASSPPGGSGSPPDTQYF. Using reference TRBV9 and TRBJ2-3 for the parts outside the CDR3, the full variable domain is DSGVTQTPKHLITATGQRVTLRCSPRSGDLSVYWYQQSLDQGLQFLIQYYNGEERAKGNILERFSAQQFPDLHSELNLSSLELGDSALYFCASSPPGGSGSPPDTQYFGPGTRLTVL.

This clonotype was observed at least ten times. This chain links TRBV2 with TRBJ2-1; 9 bases agree with TRBD1. V lost 6 bases, J lost 4 bases, and 7 bases stayed unmatched. The germline V gene has CDR1 SNHLY and CDR2 FYNNEI. The CDR3 spans 15 residues. DNA for the CDR3: TGTGCCAGCAGCCCCGGGACAGGGCTATACAATGAGCAGTTCTTC. It specifies CASSPGTGLYNEQFF.

This clonotype was found a few times. The chain joins TRBV4-3 to TRBJ2-4; no firm D call. V lost 3 bases and J 0 bases, leaving 12 bases between the germline ends. The CDR3 length is 16 residues. Germline CDR1 LGHNA, CDR2 YSLEER. CDR3 sequence reads: CASSHLDDLAKNIQYF. CDR3 coding DNA: TGCGCCAGCAGCCACCTTGATGACCTAGCCAAAAACATTCAGTACTTC.

This chain connects TRBV5-1 to TRBJ2-7, with D unresolved. Germline values: CDR1 SGHRS, CDR2 YFSETQ. V shed 4 bases and J shed 1 base, with 12 bases lying between them. This CDR3 region has 14 residues. Written as DNA, the CDR3 is TGCGCCAGCAGCCAGACCGTTGGGTCCTACGAGCAGTACTTC. Amino acids: CASSQTVGSYEQYF.

This chain links TRBV9 with TRBJ1-1, with D possibly TRBD1 on 5 matching bases. Trimming cost V 0 bases and J 0 bases, with 12 bases left between them. Germline assignment: CDR1 SGDLS and CDR2 YYNGEE. CDR3 size: 16 residues. CDR3 protein: CASSVVAGPLNTEAFF. CDR3 coding DNA: TGTGCCAGCAGCGTAGTGGCGGGGCCCTTGAACACTGAAGCTTTCTTT.

The V and J genes are TRBV5-6 and TRBJ2-7, with a possible D match to TRBD1 (5 bases). This CDR3 spans 13 amino acids. V gave up 5 bases and J gave up 1 base, with 10 bases separating them. Looked up from germline, CDR1 is SGHDT and CDR2 is YYEEEE. CDR3 bases: TGTGCCAGCAGTCCCCAGGGTTCCTACGAGCAGTACTTC. Its protein is CASSPQGSYEQYF.

The V and J genes are TRBV24-1 and TRBJ1-4, with TRBD1 matching over 7 bases. From germline, CDR1 is KGHDR and CDR2 SFDVKD. This CDR3 region has 17 residues. The V segment lost 4 bases and the J segment 3 bases; nucleotides outside the gene matches: 10. As DNA, the CDR3 is TGTGCCACCAGTGAACCAGGACCGGGACAGTCTAATGAAAAACTGTTTTTT. It specifies CATSEPGPGQSNEKLFF.

The gene calls are TRBV12-3 or TRBV12-4 and TRBJ2-7, with 9 bases lining up with TRBD1. CDR3 length: 15 residues. Trimming took 0 bases from V and 0 from J; bases not matched to a gene: 0. In DNA, the CDR3 is TGTGCCAGCAGTTTAGCGGACAGGGGCTCCTACGAGCAGTACTTC. Amino acids: CASSLADRGSYEQYF.

This clonotype occurred many times. The J gene is TRBJ2-3, the V gene TRBV25-1, with 12 positions matching TRBD2. CDR1 and CDR2 (germline): MGHDK, SYGVNS. The CDR3 sequence is 14 residues long. V shed 4 bases and J 6 bases; nucleotides not matched to a gene: 2. The CDR3: CASSAGTSGDTQYF. CDR3 sequence (DNA): TGTGCCAGCAGTGCCGGGACTAGCGGGGATACGCAGTATTTT.

V is TRBV29-1 and J is TRBJ2-7; 7 bases map to TRBD2. CDR1 and CDR2 from the germline V gene are SQVTM and ANQGSEA. The CDR3 consists of 13 residues. Trimming removed 4 bases from V and 0 bases from J; junction bases left unmatched: 3. The CDR3, as DNA: TGCAGCGTTGGAACTAGCGTCTCCTACGAGCAGTACTTC. Residues: CSVGTSVSYEQYF.

The rearrangement uses TRBV9 and TRBJ1-5; 7 bases agree with TRBD1. Germline trimming cut 4 bases from V and 5 bases from J; bases unmatched to any gene: 6. The CDR3 sequence is 14 residues long. Per germline, CDR1 SGDLS and CDR2 YYNGEE. This chain's CDR3 is CASSPGGGYQPQHF. The CDR3 DNA is TGTGCCAGCAGCCCAGGGGGAGGTTATCAGCCCCAGCATTTT. Combining the CDR3 with reference TRBV9 and TRBJ1-5 gives the whole variable domain DSGVTQTPKHLITATGQRVTLRCSPRSGDLSVYWYQQSLDQGLQFLIQYYNGEERAKGNILERFSAQQFPDLHSELNLSSLELGDSALYFCASSPGGGYQPQHFGDGTRLSIL.

This clonotype was recorded a few times. This chain uses TRBV12-3 or TRBV12-4 with TRBJ2-2; 7 bases map to TRBD1. The CDR3 sequence is 15 residues long. V lost 1 base, J lost 7 bases, and 6 bases stayed unmatched. The CDR3 DNA sequence: TGTGCCAGCAGTTTAGGGCAGGGGGATGGCGGGGAGCTGTTTTTT. Translating gives CASSLGQGDGGELFF.